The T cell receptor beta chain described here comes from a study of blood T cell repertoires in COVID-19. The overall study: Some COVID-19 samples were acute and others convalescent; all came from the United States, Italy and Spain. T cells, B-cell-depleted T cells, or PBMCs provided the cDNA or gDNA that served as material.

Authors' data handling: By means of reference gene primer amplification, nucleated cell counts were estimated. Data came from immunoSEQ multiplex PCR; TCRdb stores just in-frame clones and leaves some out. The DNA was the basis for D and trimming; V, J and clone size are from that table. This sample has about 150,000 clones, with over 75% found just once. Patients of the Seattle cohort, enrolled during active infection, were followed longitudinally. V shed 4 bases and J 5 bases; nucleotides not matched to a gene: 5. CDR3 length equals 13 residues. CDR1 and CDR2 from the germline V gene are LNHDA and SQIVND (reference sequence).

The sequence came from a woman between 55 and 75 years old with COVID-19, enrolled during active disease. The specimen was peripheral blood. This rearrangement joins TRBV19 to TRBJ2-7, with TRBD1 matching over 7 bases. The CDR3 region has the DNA TGTGCCAGTAGTACGACAGGGAGAGACGAGCAGTACTTC. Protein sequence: CASSTTGRDEQYF. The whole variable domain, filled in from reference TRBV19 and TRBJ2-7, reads DGGITQSPKYLFRKEGQNVTLSCEQNLNHDAMYWYRQDPGQGLRLIYYSQIVNDFQKGDIAEGYSVSREKKESFPLTVTSAQKNPTAFYLCASSTTGRDEQYFGPGTRLTVT.